These 18 T cell receptor beta chains were all obtained from the same sample, sequenced in a study of metastatic and nonmetastatic thyroid tumors. Thyroid surgery had not been preceded by any treatment in any patient. TCRdb re-clonotyped the PCR reads via MiXCR. This table has 80,000 to 85,000 clones, approximately 12% appearing once. The sample taken for sequencing was tumor tissue. Receptors originate from a female donor with papillary thyroid cancer or a benign thyroid nodule (not recorded which). Some clones in this sample may be carry-over from other donors' samples.

This clone was observed a handful of times. This may come from a read error, since a much larger clone is one base off. The identical CDR3 is also encoded by other nucleotide sequences in the sample. The CDR3 here is CASSQDLLAGVNEQFF. DNA of the CDR3: TGTGCCAGCAGCCAAGATCTACTAGCGGGAGTTAATGAGCAGTTCTTC. The chain is built from TRBV3-1 and TRBJ2-1, with TRBD2 identical over 11 bases. The CDR3 extends over 16 amino acids. J gave up 7 bases and V 0 bases, and 5 bases lay outside the gene matches. Germline values: CDR1 LGHDT, CDR2 YNNKEL (reference sequence).

This clone was picked up many times. V is TRBV20-1 and J is TRBJ1-5, with TRBD1 matching over 7 bases. Germline CDR1 DFQATT, CDR2 SNEGSKA (reference sequence). The V gene end was trimmed by 6 bases and the J gene end by 5 bases; junction bases not matched to a gene: 7. The CDR3 spans 13 residues. Here the CDR3 reads CSARQGRDQPQHF. The CDR3 nucleotides are TGCAGTGCCAGACAGGGAAGGGATCAGCCCCAGCATTTT.

As concerns this clone: One base away lies a much larger clone, so this may be a sequencing read error. The sample carries other DNA sequences with the same CDR3. The J gene is TRBJ2-3, the V gene TRBV20-1, with 10 nucleotides matching TRBD2. Trimming took 3 bases from V and 6 from J; bases not matched to a gene: 9. CDR1 and CDR2 from the germline V gene are DFQATT and SNEGSKA (reference sequence). The CDR3 has 15 amino acids. CDR3 nucleotides: TGCAGTGCTAGGGGGGGACTAGCGTCCGGGGATACGCAGTATTTT. Translated: CSARGGLASGDTQYF.

In this sample, this clone turned up many times. The rearrangement links TRBV15 to TRBJ2-1; perhaps TRBD2 as D (5 bases). This CDR3 has 16 residues. The germline V gene encodes CDR1 LNHNV and CDR2 YYDKDF (reference sequence). V lost 0 bases and J 9 bases, leaving 18 bases between the germline ends. The CDR3 here is CATSRDNQWLAGEQFF. CDR3 nucleotide sequence: TGTGCCACCAGCAGAGATAACCAGTGGCTAGCAGGTGAGCAGTTCTTC.

The chain has TRBV11-2 and TRBJ2-7; the D is unclear. In germline, CDR1 is SGHAT, CDR2 FQNNGV. This CDR3 is 14 amino acids long. Trimming cost V 2 bases and J 3 bases, with 11 bases left between them. CDR3 loop: CASSLWIVGYEQYF. The CDR3 DNA sequence: TGTGCCAGCAGCTTATGGATAGTGGGCTACGAGCAGTACTTC.

This chain connects TRBV5-4 to TRBJ2-4, with TRBD1 identical over 8 bases. The germline V gene has CDR1 SGHNT and CDR2 YYREEE (reference sequence). This CDR3 has 16 residues. V gave up 0 bases and J gave up 1 base; unmatched junction bases: 3. The chain's CDR3 is CASSLGQGRAKNIQYF. CDR3 coding DNA: TGTGCCAGCAGCTTGGGACAGGGGAGGGCCAAAAACATTCAGTACTTC.

This clone was observed many times. Distinct nucleotide sequences in the sample also encode this CDR3. DNA for the CDR3: TGTGCCAGTAGTCCGCGGGGGCATGGCTACACCTTC. Encoded protein: CASSPRGHGYTF. V gene TRBV19 combines with J gene TRBJ1-2; TRBD1 might be the D (6 bases). This CDR3 contains 12 residues. V was clipped by 5 bases and J by 6 bases, with 10 bases between them. From germline, CDR1 is LNHDA and CDR2 SQIVND (reference sequence).

As to this clone: This may come from a read error, since a much larger clone is one base off. This sample also contains other DNA sequences that code for the same CDR3. The chain employs TRBV12-3 or TRBV12-4 and TRBJ2-4, with D possibly being TRBD1 or TRBD2 (5 bases each). This CDR3 is 14 amino acids long. Deletions cut 4 bases from V and 1 base from J, with 8 bases between. The CDR3 DNA reads as TGTGCCAGCAGTTCGAGGGGTGCCAAAAACATTCAGTACTTC. It translates to CASSSRGAKNIQYF.

For this clone: A much bigger clone sits one base away, suggesting this may be a read error. This rearrangement joins TRBV5-6 to TRBJ2-1; D not resolved. CDR1 is SGHDT and CDR2 is YYEEEE in the germline V gene. The CDR3 runs to 11 residues. Between the trimmed V and J ends, which lost 5 bases and 10 bases, there was a span of 10 bases. The DNA for the CDR3 is TGTGCCAGCAGATTTACGGGCGAGCAGTTCTTC. Translating gives CASRFTGEQFF.

At least ten counts were recorded for this clone. The gene calls are TRBV19 and TRBJ2-1; tentatively, D is TRBD1 or TRBD2 (5 bases each). V lost 4 bases, J lost 6 bases, and 13 bases lay in between. The CDR3 has 14 residues. The germline V gene has CDR1 LNHDA and CDR2 SQIVND (reference sequence). CDR3 sequence (DNA): TGTGCCAGTAGTAAACGGGACCGCGGCAATGAGCAGTTCTTC. The encoded protein is CASSKRDRGNEQFF.

This clone has only a few counts. Given a much more abundant clone one base away, this may be a read error. This specimen includes other DNA sequences encoding the same CDR3. The V gene is TRBV15, the J gene TRBJ2-3; 14 bases map to TRBD2. The CDR3 is 16 residues long. CDR1 and CDR2 (germline): LNHNV, YYDKDF (reference sequence). The chain's CDR3 is CATSTRLAGGPDTQYF. CDR3 coding DNA: TGCGCCACCAGCACAAGACTAGCGGGAGGGCCGGATACGCAGTATTTT.

About this clone: Just one base apart from a much larger clone, this may be a read error. The chain couples TRBV28 to TRBJ1-3; TRBD1 agrees at 7 bases. Germline loops: CDR1 MDHEN, CDR2 SYDVKM. This CDR3 is built from 15 residues. The DNA for the CDR3 is TGTGCCAGCAGTTGGGGACAGATCTCTGTAAACACCATATATTTT. It yields the protein CASSWGQISVNTIYF.

This clone was seen many times. The chain uses TRBV6-1 and TRBJ1-4; 9 bases align to TRBD1. V was clipped by 6 bases and J by 8 bases; unmatched bases: 13. Per germline, CDR1 MNHNS and CDR2 SASEGT. The CDR3 is 16 amino acids. CDR3 in amino acids: CASSPLDRGRGEKLFF. The CDR3 region has the DNA TGTGCCAGCAGCCCACTTGACAGGGGGAGAGGGGAAAAACTGTTTTTT.

This clone was seen ten or more times. A read error may be the cause here, since a much bigger clone is one base away. The chain uses TRBV5-1 and TRBJ1-3; TRBD1 might be the D (5 bases). The CDR3 sequence is 15 residues long. V gave up 4 bases and J gave up 4 bases, with 15 bases separating them. Germline V gives CDR1 SGHRS, CDR2 YFSETQ. The CDR3 DNA is TGCGCCAGCAGCCTGGACGGGACTCCCGGAAACACCATATATTTT. It encodes CASSLDGTPGNTIYF.

This clone occurred many times. The V call is TRBV27, the J call TRBJ2-2; 10 bases line up with TRBD2. The junction had 4 bases not matched to a gene; V was cut back by 6 bases and J by 0 bases. CDR1 and CDR2 (germline): MNHEY, SMNVEV (reference sequence). There are 16 residues in the CDR3. The CDR3 nucleotides are TGTGCCAGCAGCCGCCTAGCGGGAGCGAACACCGGGGAGCTGTTTTTT. Its protein product is CASSRLAGANTGELFF.

This clone was observed at least ten times. This sequence joins TRBV30 and TRBJ1-5; perhaps TRBD1 as D (6 bases). The V end lost 3 bases, the J end lost 5 bases, and 11 bases lay between the germline ends. This CDR3 comprises 13 residues. Germline V gives CDR1 GTSNPN, CDR2 SVGIG (reference sequence). The CDR3 DNA reads as TGTGCCTGGAGGCAGGGGTTGGATCAGCCCCAGCATTTT. Protein: CAWRQGLDQPQHF.

The sample holds many counts of this clone. This chain uses TRBV12-3 or TRBV12-4 with TRBJ1-1; D remains unclear. V lost 6 bases and J lost 4, with 12 bases in between. CDR3 length equals 13 residues. The CDR3 protein is CASSPGLSTEAFF. The CDR3 DNA is TGTGCCAGCAGCCCAGGACTGAGCACTGAAGCTTTCTTT.

This clone was observed a handful of times. At one boundary the junction diverges from the germline segment, which might be a read error. The rearrangement uses TRBV15 and TRBJ2-4, with 9 bases aligning to TRBD1. Per the germline V gene, CDR1 is LNHNV and CDR2 is YYDKDF (reference sequence). The CDR3 covers 16 residues. The CDR3 coding sequence is TGTGCCACCAGCGAGCGACAGGGGGGGGTCAAAAACATTAAGTACTTC. Translating it yields CATSERQGGVKNIKYF.